This T cell receptor beta chain emerged from a study of blood T cell repertoires in COVID-19. At the level of the study: From T cells, B-cell-depleted T cells, or PBMCs came the material, which was cDNA or gDNA.

This table comes from immunoSEQ multiplex PCR, and its TCRdb copy is limited to in-frame clones, with some not included. Altogether 300,000 to 400,000 clones are present, 91% being singletons, with the ten largest covering less than 3.5%. The sequence derives from a woman aged 18-29 years who had recovered from COVID-19. Sequencing used peripheral blood.

In DNA, the CDR3 is TGTGCCAGCAGCAACAGGGGGGGGACTGAAGCTTTCTTT. It encodes CASSNRGGTEAFF. J is TRBJ1-1 and V is TRBV5-4, with 8 bases identical to TRBD1. CDR3 length equals 13 residues. Germline V lookup: CDR1 SGHNT, CDR2 YYREEE (reference sequence). V was clipped by 4 bases and J by 5 bases; unmatched bases: 4.